This TCR beta chain was sequenced in a study of post-analysis software for immune sequencing data. The wider study: Relapsing-remitting, secondary progressive and progressive-relapsing forms of multiple sclerosis all featured among disease courses. Study-wide results and caveats: There was significantly lower normalized Chao1 diversity in multiple sclerosis patients than in controls. Higher frequency in patients than in controls was seen for several TRBV segments, with TRBV5-6, TRBV5-1 and TRBV20-1 among them. Analysis by F measure revealed that same-batch samples clustered strongly together.

Comments on this clonotype: What it recognizes is unknown.

Per germline, CDR1 SGHAT and CDR2 FQNNGV. CDR3 size: 16 residues. The V and J ends lost 8 bases and 9 bases, in that order; junction bases with no gene match: 15. Unique molecular identifiers featured in each of the TCR beta cDNA libraries. Once roughly 0.9 to 10 million T cells were used, roughly 490,000 cDNA molecules resulted. TCRdb reanalysed the PCR reads using MiXCR and keeps one entry per CDR3 protein. In the table there are hundreds of thousands of distinct CDR3 sequences, around 27% of which are singletons. The TCR comes from a girl under 18 with multiple sclerosis. Source material: blood. J is TRBJ2-1 and V is TRBV11-2; TRBD1 matches 11 bases. The CDR3 reads CASGWDRGNLYSEQFF. In nucleotides, the CDR3 is TGTGCCAGCGGCTGGGACAGGGGGAACCTTTATAGTGAGCAGTTCTTC.